The source of this T cell receptor beta chain is a study of blood T cell repertoires in COVID-19. Study-level information: Material from acute and convalescent COVID-19 was sourced from the United States, Italy and Spain.

Germline CDR1 SGHRS, CDR2 YFSETQ. V was pared by 0 bases and J by 6 bases, with 7 bases of the junction left unmatched. The length of the CDR3 is 16 residues. Only in-frame clones appear in the TCRdb table, and some are missing; sequencing was by immunoSEQ multiplex PCR. The sample has 230,000 or so clones, approximately 80% seen once. The receptor's source is a man aged 40-50 years who had recovered from COVID-19. V and J are TRBV5-1 and TRBJ2-3; 10 positions match TRBD2. What was sequenced was peripheral blood. The DNA of the CDR3 is TGCGCCAGCAGCTTGGGGTTAGCGGGGGGCATGGATACGCAGTATTTT. It yields the protein CASSLGLAGGMDTQYF.